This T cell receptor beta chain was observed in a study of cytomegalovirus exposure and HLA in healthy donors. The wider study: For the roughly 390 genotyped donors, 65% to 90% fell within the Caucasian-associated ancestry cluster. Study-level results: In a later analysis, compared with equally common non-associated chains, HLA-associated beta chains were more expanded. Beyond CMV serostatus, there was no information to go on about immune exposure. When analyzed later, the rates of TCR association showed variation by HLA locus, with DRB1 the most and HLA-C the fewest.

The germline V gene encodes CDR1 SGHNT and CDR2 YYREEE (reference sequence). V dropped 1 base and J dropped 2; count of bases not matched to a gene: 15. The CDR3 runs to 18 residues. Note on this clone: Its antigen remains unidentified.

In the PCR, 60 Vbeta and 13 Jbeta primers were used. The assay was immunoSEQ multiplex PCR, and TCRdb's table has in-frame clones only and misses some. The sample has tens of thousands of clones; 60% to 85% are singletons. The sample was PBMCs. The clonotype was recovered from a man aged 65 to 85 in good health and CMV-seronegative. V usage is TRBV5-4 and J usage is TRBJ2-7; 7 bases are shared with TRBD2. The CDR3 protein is CASSLKFGQRGSAYEQYF. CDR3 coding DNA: TGTGCCAGCAGCTTGAAATTTGGCCAGCGGGGATCCGCCTACGAGCAGTACTTC.